Below are 9 T cell receptor beta chains sequenced from a single sample in a study of OX40 agonist ivuxolimab in advanced cancers. The repertoire was sequenced with immunoSEQ multiplex PCR; TCRdb's copy has only in-frame clones and lacks some. The table has about 45,000 clones, 75% to 90% seen once. The sequencing used CD4+ or CD8+ T cells sorted from blood, collected in a trial of the OX40 agonist ivuxolimab. The receptors were gathered from an adult with an advanced solid tumor such as melanoma, head and neck, liver or kidney cancer.

The gene calls are TRBV21-1 and TRBJ2-1; the D call of TRBD1 is as the table states it, not checked on the DNA. TRBV21-1 is a pseudogene. The CDR3 length is 15 residues. CDR3 coding DNA: TGTGCCAGCACCCTAGGGGCAGGGGCCAACAATGAGCAGTTCTTC. Its protein product is CASTLGAGANNEQFF.

This clone was detected only a few times. CDR3 residues: CASSLGTSPNEQFF. The CDR3 nucleotides are TGCGCCAGCAGCTTGGGGACTAGCCCCAATGAGCAGTTCTTC. The rearrangement uses TRBV5-1 and TRBJ2-1; the match to TRBD2 covers 8 bases. V lost 0 bases to trimming and J lost 6 bases; unmatched junction nucleotides: 2. Germline loops: CDR1 SGHRS, CDR2 YFSETQ. The CDR3 runs to 14 residues.

The chain combines TRBV9 with TRBJ1-2, with 11 bases aligning to TRBD1. V was pared by 5 bases and J by 14 bases, with 5 bases of the junction left unmatched. Germline V gives CDR1 SGDLS, CDR2 YYNGEE. The CDR3 runs to 11 residues. The CDR3 here is CASSGQGAGTF. Here the CDR3 DNA reads TGTGCCAGCAGTGGACAGGGGGCTGGTACCTTC.

This chain links TRBV5-5 with TRBJ2-3; 10 bases line up with TRBD2. The CDR3 consists of 15 residues. Germline CDR1 SGHKS, CDR2 YYEKEE (reference sequence). The V and J ends lost 3 bases and 2 bases, in that order; junction bases with no gene match: 3. The CDR3 sequence is CASSSLAGDTDTQYF. The CDR3 region has the DNA TGTGCCAGCAGCTCGCTAGCGGGAGACACAGATACGCAGTATTTT.

This chain joins TRBV7-9 and TRBJ2-3; 7 bases are a match to TRBD2. The germline gives CDR1 SEHNR, CDR2 FQNEAQ (reference sequence). This CDR3 comprises 18 residues. V lost 4 bases and J lost 1; bases outside the gene matches: 14. The CDR3 DNA sequence: TGTGCCAGCAGCTCCCGGGTTTCCGCCAGCGGGGGCACAGATACGCAGTATTTT. Residues: CASSSRVSASGGTDTQYF.

The CDR3 DNA is TGTGCCAGCAGTATAGTTGGCAGTTATTCCTACGAGCAGTACTTC. Its translation is CASSIVGSYSYEQYF. This rearrangement joins TRBV28 to TRBJ2-7; D call uncertain. Germline V gene lookup returns CDR1 MDHEN and CDR2 SYDVKM. The CDR3 loop spans 15 amino acids. V lost 5 bases to trimming and J lost 1 base, with 15 bases between them.

The chain uses TRBV6-6 and TRBJ1-1, with 9 bases identical to TRBD1. CDR3 length: 13 residues. With 5 bases clipped from V and 8 bases from J, the junction kept 6 bases outside the gene matches. Germline V gene sequence: CDR1 MNHNY, CDR2 SVGAGI (reference sequence). The CDR3 protein is CASSPDRGAEAFF. For the CDR3, the DNA is TGTGCCAGCAGTCCAGACAGGGGGGCCGAAGCTTTCTTT.

The chain recombines TRBV6-1 with TRBJ2-7; D not resolved. Germline V gives CDR1 MNHNS, CDR2 SASEGT. The CDR3 spans 14 residues. The germline V and J ends were trimmed by 1 base and 2 bases, with 9 bases remaining between them. CDR3 region: CASSEGDIPYEQYF. The CDR3 nucleotides are TGTGCCAGCAGTGAAGGTGACATCCCCTACGAGCAGTACTTC.

The chain uses TRBV5-1 and TRBJ2-5, with a possible D match to TRBD1 (6 bases). Between the trimmed V and J ends, which lost 4 bases and 0 bases, there was a span of 10 bases. The CDR3 loop spans 14 amino acids. CDR1 SGHRS and CDR2 YFSETQ come from the germline V gene. CDR3 protein: CASSPTGNQETQYF. CDR3 sequence (DNA): TGCGCCAGCAGCCCCACAGGGAACCAAGAGACCCAGTACTTC. The whole variable domain, remainder taken from reference TRBV5-1 and TRBJ2-5, is KAGVTQTPRYLIKTRGQQVTLSCSPISGHRSVSWYQQTPGQGLQFLFEYFSETQRNKGNFPGRFSGRQFSNSRSEMNVSTLELGDSALYLCASSPTGNQETQYFGPGTRLLVL.